One sample yielded the 29 T cell receptor beta chains listed below, sequenced in a study of beta chain features in type 1 diabetes. The whole isolated RNA underwent reverse transcription, so sequencing captured expressed TCRB transcripts. Repertoires were generated with immunoSEQ multiplex PCR, while TCRdb's copy carries only in-frame clones and drops some. The sample yields about 360,000 clones, roughly 12% seen once. Sequencing was performed on naive CD4+ T cells from blood. Receptors were obtained from a young man in good health.

The rearrangement joins TRBV6-5 to TRBJ1-1; unclear D gene. V lost 4 bases, J lost 2 bases, and 14 bases lay in between. The germline gives CDR1 MNHEY, CDR2 SVGAGI. CDR3 length: 15 amino acids. CDR3 region: CASSSPQSPNTEAFF. The CDR3 region has the DNA TGTGCCAGCAGTTCCCCACAGTCGCCTAACACTGAAGCTTTCTTT.

The rearrangement links TRBV15 to TRBJ2-1, with 9 nucleotides matching TRBD1. CDR1 is LNHNV, CDR2 YYDKDF, per germline (reference sequence). The CDR3 covers 14 residues. V lost 6 bases and J lost 4; bases outside the gene matches: 4. The CDR3 sequence: CATRGQGGYNEQFF. CDR3 nucleotide sequence: TGTGCCACCAGGGGACAGGGTGGGTACAATGAGCAGTTCTTC.

This clone was seen only a few times. This chain uses TRBV30 with TRBJ2-7; D is perhaps TRBD1 (6 bases). Trimming removed 1 base from V and 0 bases from J, with 10 bases in between. The CDR3 contains 14 residues. Germline CDR1 and CDR2: GTSNPN and SVGIG (reference sequence). CDR3 nucleotide sequence: TGTGCCTGGAGTGGACAGGCCGACTCCTACGAGCAGTACTTC. As protein: CAWSGQADSYEQYF.

The V gene is TRBV7-2, the J gene TRBJ2-7; 9 bases fit TRBD1. CDR1 is SGHTA, CDR2 FQGNSA, per germline. The ends lost 4 bases at V and 8 bases at J; junction bases unmatched: 9. This CDR3 contains 14 residues. CDR3 coding DNA: TGTGCCAGCAGCTCGCGGACAGGGGAGTCCAAGCAGTACTTC. Residues: CASSSRTGESKQYF.

This clone was detected a few times. J is TRBJ2-7 and V is TRBV18; D might be TRBD2 (5 bases). The CDR3 extends over 15 amino acids. Looked up from germline, CDR1 is KGHSH and CDR2 is LQKENI. Between the trimmed V and J ends, which lost 2 bases and 0 bases, there was a span of 11 bases. The CDR3 spells CASSPNSGSSYEQYF. In DNA form, the CDR3 reads TGTGCCAGCTCACCAAATTCGGGGAGCTCCTACGAGCAGTACTTC.

J is TRBJ2-1 and V is TRBV5-1, with D possibly being TRBD2 (5 bases). Germline V CDR1 and CDR2: SGHRS, YFSETQ. This CDR3 spans 16 amino acids. V was shortened by 3 bases and J by 0 bases, with 13 bases between the two germline ends. The CDR3 spells CASSSGAGGSYNEQFF. The CDR3 DNA follows: TGCGCCAGCAGCTCCGGCGCGGGCGGCTCCTACAATGAGCAGTTCTTC. The full variable domain, with the rest looked up from reference TRBV5-1 and TRBJ2-1, is KAGVTQTPRYLIKTRGQQVTLSCSPISGHRSVSWYQQTPGQGLQFLFEYFSETQRNKGNFPGRFSGRQFSNSRSEMNVSTLELGDSALYLCASSSGAGGSYNEQFFGPGTRLTVL.

Only a few counts were recorded for this clone. The chain combines TRBV2 with TRBJ1-5; D uncertain. The germline gives CDR1 SNHLY, CDR2 FYNNEI. V was trimmed by 6 bases and J by 2 bases, leaving 8 bases between them. This CDR3 spans 13 amino acids. CDR3 loop: CASRALGNQPQHF. The CDR3 DNA sequence: TGTGCCAGCAGGGCTCTAGGCAATCAGCCCCAGCATTTT.

V is TRBV4-1 and J is TRBJ2-7; TRBD2 is a possible D gene (5 bases). Germline V gene sequence: CDR1 MGHRA, CDR2 YSYEKL. The CDR3 contains 15 residues. V lost 1 base, J lost 3 bases, and 13 bases lay in between. In DNA, the CDR3 is TGCGCCAGCAGCCAAGGGAGCGGTGGAAACTACGAGCAGTACTTC. The encoded protein is CASSQGSGGNYEQYF.

The chain couples TRBV14 to TRBJ2-1; 9 nucleotides agree with TRBD2. CDR3 length equals 15 residues. The V gene end was trimmed by 6 bases and the J gene end by 7 bases; junction bases not matched to a gene: 10. In germline, CDR1 is SGHDN, CDR2 FVKESK. The CDR3 bases are TGTGCCAGCAGTACCCCCGGGACTAGCAGGAATGAGCAGTTCTTC. It translates to CASSTPGTSRNEQFF.

This clone was counted only a few times. The CDR3 DNA follows: TGTGCCAGCAGCGGGAGGAGCTGGGTAAATTCCTACAATGAGCAGTTCTTC. Protein product: CASSGRSWVNSYNEQFF. V usage is TRBV5-4 and J usage is TRBJ2-1; D is possibly TRBD2 (6 bases). Germline CDR1 is SGHNT and CDR2 is YYREEE (reference sequence). V was shortened by 4 bases and J by 1 base, with 18 bases between the two germline ends. The length of the CDR3 is 17 residues.

This sequence joins TRBV30 and TRBJ2-1; the D gene is possibly TRBD2 (7 bases). Germline V gives CDR1 GTSNPN, CDR2 SVGIG (reference sequence). This CDR3 is 12 amino acids long. Trimming left V 3 bases short and J 14 bases short, with 17 bases between. The CDR3 coding sequence is TGTGCCTGGAGCAATAGCGGGTACAGGGAGTTCTTC. It is translated as CAWSNSGYREFF.

A few counts support this clone. The V gene is TRBV7-9, the J gene TRBJ2-7; maybe TRBD1 (6 bases). In germline, CDR1 is SEHNR, CDR2 FQNEAQ (reference sequence). V was pared by 4 bases and J by 6 bases, with 13 bases between. CDR3 length: 13 amino acids. This CDR3 reads CASSSRTVGEQYF. CDR3 in DNA: TGTGCCAGCAGCTCACGGACAGTAGGCGAGCAGTACTTC.

The chain uses TRBV7-9 and TRBJ2-2, with unresolved D. The CDR3 has 16 amino acids. V was pared by 4 bases and J by 6 bases, with 18 bases between. Germline CDR1 SEHNR, CDR2 FQNEAQ (reference sequence). The CDR3 is CASSSPLRRVAGELFF. The DNA of the CDR3 is TGTGCCAGCAGCTCCCCCCTTCGGAGAGTCGCCGGGGAGCTGTTTTTT.

This clone was detected only a few times. The V call is TRBV27, the J call TRBJ2-7; D might be TRBD2 (6 bases). Germline CDR1 is MNHEY and CDR2 is SMNVEV (reference sequence). This CDR3 has 13 amino acids. V lost 4 bases, J lost 1 base, and 8 bases lay in between. The CDR3 DNA follows: TGTGCCAGCAGTTGGCGGGATTCCTACGAGCAGTACTTC. It specifies CASSWRDSYEQYF.

This clone has just a few counts. The J gene is TRBJ2-7, the V gene TRBV6-1; 8 bases line up with TRBD1. Germline CDR1 MNHNS, CDR2 SASEGT. CDR3 length equals 14 residues. With 4 bases clipped from V and 6 bases from J, the junction kept 8 bases outside the gene matches. CDR3 in amino acids: CASSVGQGTGEQYF. The CDR3, as DNA: TGTGCCAGCAGTGTCGGACAGGGAACGGGCGAGCAGTACTTC.

This clone was seen only a few times. This sequence joins TRBV11-2 and TRBJ2-3; D ambiguous. The CDR3 runs to 18 residues. V lost 1 base, J lost 6 bases, and 23 bases lay in between. Germline V lookup: CDR1 SGHAT, CDR2 FQNNGV. The CDR3 nucleotides read TGTGCCAGCAGCTTAGCCCTGCCCGTAGGCCACCGGGTCGATACGCAGTATTTT. It is translated as CASSLALPVGHRVDTQYF.

This rearrangement joins TRBV15 to TRBJ2-5; 7 bases agree with TRBD2. CDR3 length equals 15 residues. CDR1 is LNHNV and CDR2 is YYDKDF in the germline V gene (reference sequence). The J segment lost 2 bases and the V segment lost 4 bases, leaving 7 bases of the junction unmatched. CDR3 protein: CATSTRLAGQETQYF. In DNA form, the CDR3 reads TGTGCCACCAGCACCAGATTAGCGGGTCAAGAGACCCAGTACTTC.

A few counts support this clone. The chain uses TRBV9 and TRBJ1-2; 7 nucleotides align to TRBD1. The V gene end was trimmed by 4 bases and the J gene end by 2 bases; junction bases not matched to a gene: 8. Germline CDR1 SGDLS, CDR2 YYNGEE. This CDR3 has 15 residues. Here the CDR3 DNA reads TGTGCCAGCAGCTACCGGGACAGCCTGAACTATGGCTACACCTTC. This sequence encodes CASSYRDSLNYGYTF.

This chain uses TRBV5-4 with TRBJ2-3; tentative D call: TRBD1 (5 bases). Trimming took off 3 bases at V and 4 bases at J, with 9 bases between the two ends. This CDR3 has 13 amino acids. Germline assignment: CDR1 SGHNT and CDR2 YYREEE (reference sequence). The CDR3 loop reads CASSSQGSDTQYF. The CDR3 DNA is TGTGCCAGCAGCTCGCAGGGTTCAGATACGCAGTATTTT.

A few counts support this clone. The chain employs TRBV28 and TRBJ1-2; 10 bases line up with TRBD1. J was trimmed by 4 bases and V by 4 bases; bases with no gene match: 6. The CDR3 consists of 15 residues. The V gene's germline CDR1 is MDHEN and CDR2 SYDVKM. CDR3 in amino acids: CASSSDRGHGYGYTF. The CDR3 DNA sequence: TGTGCCAGCAGTTCCGACAGGGGGCATGGCTATGGCTACACCTTC.

In this sample, this clone turned up a few times. The V and J genes are TRBV6-6 and TRBJ2-5; 7 nucleotides line up with TRBD1. Trimming cost V 4 bases and J 4 bases; bases outside gene matches: 6. The CDR3 is made up of 14 amino acids. Germline V gives CDR1 MNHNY, CDR2 SVGAGI (reference sequence). CDR3 sequence reads: CASSFDRAVETQYF. CDR3 sequence (DNA): TGTGCCAGCAGTTTCGACAGGGCCGTAGAGACCCAGTACTTC.

V usage is TRBV7-9 and J usage is TRBJ2-5; D might be TRBD1 (6 bases). V lost 5 bases and J lost 5, with 15 bases in between. There are 14 residues in the CDR3. Germline values: CDR1 SEHNR, CDR2 FQNEAQ (reference sequence). This CDR3 reads CASSLGGGSETQYF. The CDR3 DNA sequence: TGTGCCAGCAGCCTGGGTGGGGGCTCTGAGACCCAGTACTTC.

This clone was counted a few times. This sequence joins TRBV10-3 and TRBJ2-3, with 9 positions matching TRBD2. The CDR3 covers 18 residues. CDR1 and CDR2 from the germline V gene are ENHRY and SYGVKD. V trimming: 4 bases; J trimming: 2 bases; junction bases outside the gene matches: 13. In DNA, the CDR3 is TGTGCCATCAGTGGCCGTCTTACTGGCGGGGGGGTCACAGATACGCAGTATTTT. It yields the protein CAISGRLTGGGVTDTQYF.

The chain carries TRBV11-3 and TRBJ2-5; no reliable D call. From germline, CDR1 is SGHNT and CDR2 YENEEA. The ends were cut back, 5 bases at V and 5 bases at J, with 12 bases in the middle. This CDR3 comprises 13 residues. The DNA of the CDR3 is TGTGCCAGCAGCGTAGTCTCACAGGAGACCCAGTACTTC. This translates into CASSVVSQETQYF.

The J gene is TRBJ2-7, the V gene TRBV4-3, with TRBD2 matching 9 bases. The CDR3 runs 15 residues. V dropped 3 bases and J dropped 2; count of bases not matched to a gene: 5. Germline V gene sequence: CDR1 LGHNA, CDR2 YSLEER. DNA of the CDR3: TGCGCCAGCAGCCATCAGCGGGAGGCTGCCTACGAGCAGTACTTC. Its protein product is CASSHQREAAYEQYF.

This sequence joins TRBV9 and TRBJ2-7, with TRBD1 matching 8 bases. V trimming: 7 bases; J trimming: 0 bases; junction bases outside the gene matches: 9. The CDR3 loop spans 15 amino acids. Germline lookup yields CDR1 SGDLS and CDR2 YYNGEE. CDR3 loop: CASSRGTGRSYEQYF. The CDR3 region has the DNA TGTGCCAGCTCCCGGGGGACAGGCCGCTCCTACGAGCAGTACTTC.

This sequence joins TRBV6-5 and TRBJ1-1, with D hard to call. Trimming took off 0 bases at V and 1 base at J, with 12 bases between the two ends. There are 16 residues in the CDR3. Germline V gives CDR1 MNHEY, CDR2 SVGAGI. CDR3 nucleotides: TGTGCCAGCAGTTACTCGATTGGCAGGCAGAACACTGAAGCTTTCTTT. Protein: CASSYSIGRQNTEAFF.

This clone was recorded a few times. V and J are TRBV4-1 and TRBJ1-2, with D uncertain. The CDR3 extends over 15 amino acids. V was clipped by 5 bases and J by 3 bases, with 16 bases between them. CDR1 MGHRA and CDR2 YSYEKL come from the germline V gene. CDR3 amino acids: CASSYPLAGYYGYTF. The DNA of the CDR3 is TGCGCCAGCAGCTACCCGCTGGCAGGCTACTATGGCTACACCTTC.

This clone was seen more than once but under ten times. J is TRBJ2-7 and V is TRBV29-1; the match to TRBD1 covers 7 bases. From germline, CDR1 is SQVTM and CDR2 ANQGSEA. The CDR3 is made up of 13 amino acids. J was trimmed by 7 bases and V by 5 bases; bases with no gene match: 11. CDR3 loop: CSVMGDRREEQYF. CDR3 bases: TGCAGCGTTATGGGGGACAGAAGAGAAGAGCAGTACTTC.